The clone carrying this TCR beta chain appeared a few times. The antigen remains unidentified. This specimen comes from a study of T-cell memory formation after mild COVID-19. Across the study: TCR clusters were largely donor specific. General study points: Clones that contracted from day 15 to 85 had balanced CD4/CD8; later expanders were CD4+ biased. Mostly located in CM and EM were contracting CD4+ clones, with contracting CD8+ clones located in EMRA.

Per germline, CDR1 SGDLS and CDR2 YYNGEE. The CDR3 sequence is 14 residues long. Trimming left V 3 bases short and J 8 bases short, with 12 bases between. Each CDR3 protein gets one entry after TCRdb re-called the 5' RACE reads with MiXCR. The sample holds fewer than 300,000 distinct CDR3 sequences, over 15% seen once. This chain links TRBV9 with TRBJ1-6, with a possible D match to TRBD1 (5 bases). Sequenced material: PBMCs or a T cell subset sorted from them (not recorded which). This receptor was obtained from a man aged 18 to 29 who had mild COVID-19 (a few samples of this study predate the infection). Cell type and time point are not known. The CDR3 is CASSGGTRDSPLHF. The CDR3 DNA is TGTGCCAGCAGCGGAGGGACCCGCGATTCACCCCTCCACTTT.